The 18 T cell receptor beta chains in this list originate from one sample, sequenced in a study of cytotoxic CD8 clonotypes in ibrutinib-treated CLL. TCRdb keeps only in-frame clones here, not all; method: immunoSEQ multiplex PCR. The data hold tens of thousands of clones, with roughly three quarters observed a single time. The sample here was PBMCs, taken at disease progression, from a patient treated with ibrutinib. Every receptor here comes from a human donor with chronic lymphocytic leukemia.

The V and J genes are TRBV6-1 and TRBJ2-7; D is perhaps TRBD2 (6 bases). Trimming took off 4 bases at V and 4 bases at J, with 17 bases between the two ends. This CDR3 is built from 15 residues. Germline CDR1 MNHNS, CDR2 SASEGT. The CDR3 DNA sequence: TGTGCCAGCAGTGCTCGGTATGGTAGCGGTTACGAGCAGTACTTC. This encodes CASSARYGSGYEQYF.

The chain joins TRBV11-2 to TRBJ2-7; D gene uncertain. V lost 1 base, J lost 3 bases, and 10 bases lay in between. This CDR3 comprises 14 residues. CDR1 and CDR2 (germline): SGHAT, FQNNGV. The CDR3 sequence: CASSLAAGNYEQYF. The CDR3 region has the DNA TGTGCCAGCAGCTTAGCGGCCGGCAACTACGAGCAGTACTTC. The full variable domain, rest sourced from reference TRBV11-2 and TRBJ2-7, is EAGVAQSPRYKIIEKRQSVAFWCNPISGHATLYWYQQILGQGPKLLIQFQNNGVVDDSQLPKDRFSAERLKGVDSTLKIQPAKLEDSAVYLCASSLAAGNYEQYFGPGTRLTVT.

This clone was recorded only once. In DNA form, the CDR3 reads TGTGCCAGCAGCTTGGCCAGGACCGGGACCGGGGAGCTGTTTTTT. Protein: CASSLARTGTGELFF. The rearrangement joins TRBV5-4 to TRBJ2-2; D uncertain. CDR3 length: 15 residues. Germline assignment: CDR1 SGHNT and CDR2 YYREEE (reference sequence). Trimming cost V 0 bases and J 5 bases, with 11 bases left between them.

The chain recombines TRBV5-6 with TRBJ2-3; D not resolved. The germline V and J ends were trimmed by 4 bases and 6 bases, with 12 bases remaining between them. The CDR3 has 13 amino acids. Germline V lookup: CDR1 SGHDT, CDR2 YYEEEE. CDR3 in amino acids: CASSLGPTDTQYF. In DNA, the CDR3 is TGTGCCAGCAGCCTCGGACCGACCGATACGCAGTATTTT.

The chain couples TRBV5-1 to TRBJ2-2; 10 bases line up with TRBD1. This CDR3 is built from 18 residues. Looked up from germline, CDR1 is SGHRS and CDR2 is YFSETQ. V lost 7 bases and J lost 0; bases outside the gene matches: 12. This CDR3 is CASRNGQGVISNTGELFF. The CDR3 DNA sequence: TGCGCCAGCCGAAACGGACAGGGGGTGATATCGAACACCGGGGAGCTGTTTTTT.

The chain recombines TRBV6-5 with TRBJ1-1; no clear D gene. Trimming took 5 bases from V and 3 from J, leaving 16 bases between them. This CDR3 has 15 amino acids. Germline values: CDR1 MNHEY, CDR2 SVGAGI. The CDR3 here is CASSKDLPPYTEAFF. In DNA form, the CDR3 reads TGTGCCAGCAGTAAGGACCTTCCTCCCTACACTGAAGCTTTCTTT.

The J gene is TRBJ1-5, the V gene TRBV5-1, with TRBD1 identical over 8 bases. The CDR3 totals 16 residues. The V gene end was trimmed by 0 bases and the J gene end by 6 bases; junction bases not matched to a gene: 8. Per germline, CDR1 SGHRS and CDR2 YFSETQ. The CDR3 protein is CASSLVPTGEGQPQHF. Here the CDR3 DNA reads TGCGCCAGCAGCTTGGTCCCGACAGGGGAGGGTCAGCCCCAGCATTTT.

This chain links TRBV5-1 with TRBJ2-7, with 11 bases aligning to TRBD1. Germline loops: CDR1 SGHRS, CDR2 YFSETQ. J was trimmed by 2 bases and V by 7 bases; bases with no gene match: 8. The length of the CDR3 is 15 residues. The CDR3 loop is CASARWTGGAYEQYF. The CDR3 DNA reads TGCGCCAGCGCGCGGTGGACAGGGGGCGCCTACGAGCAGTACTTC.

This clone was counted a few times. The rearrangement links TRBV4-1 to TRBJ1-5; no clear D gene. Germline CDR1 is MGHRA and CDR2 is YSYEKL. Trimming shortened V by 1 base and J by 0 bases, and 7 bases separated the two germline ends. The CDR3 runs 15 residues. CDR3 sequence reads: CASSQARISNQPQHF. The CDR3 DNA reads as TGCGCCAGCAGCCAAGCCAGAATTAGCAATCAGCCCCAGCATTTT.

The chain recombines TRBV13 with TRBJ2-7; D possibly matches TRBD1 or TRBD2 (5 bases each). Looked up from germline, CDR1 is PRHDT and CDR2 is FYEKMQ (reference sequence). The length of the CDR3 is 12 residues. V lost 6 bases, J lost 5 bases, and 11 bases lay in between. CDR3 in amino acids: CASRHGTDEQYF. The CDR3 nucleotides read TGTGCCAGCAGACACGGGACCGACGAGCAGTACTTC.

Only a few counts were recorded for this clone. The genes are TRBV19 and TRBJ1-4, with D unclear. The germline CDR1 and CDR2 sequences are LNHDA and SQIVND (reference sequence). Trimming stripped 5 bases from V and 10 bases from J, with 17 bases between. This CDR3 has 14 amino acids. CDR3 residues: CASSGPSERGKLFF. The CDR3 DNA sequence: TGTGCCAGTAGTGGACCCTCGGAGCGGGGAAAACTGTTTTTT. Variable domain in full (rest from reference TRBV19 and TRBJ1-4): DGGITQSPKYLFRKEGQNVTLSCEQNLNHDAMYWYRQDPGQGLRLIYYSQIVNDFQKGDIAEGYSVSREKKESFPLTVTSAQKNPTAFYLCASSGPSERGKLFFGSGTQLSVL.

The chain carries TRBV7-6 and TRBJ2-3, with 11 bases fitting TRBD1. The V and J ends lost 5 bases and 6 bases, in that order; junction bases with no gene match: 7. The CDR3 has 15 residues. Germline CDR1 is SGHVS and CDR2 is FNYEAQ. CDR3 region: CASSVGTGGSDTQYF. In DNA form, the CDR3 reads TGTGCCAGCAGCGTAGGGACAGGGGGAAGTGATACGCAGTATTTT. The variable domain in full, completed from reference TRBV7-6 and TRBJ2-3, reads GAGVSQSPRYKVTKRGQDVALRCDPISGHVSLYWYRQALGQGPEFLTYFNYEAQQDKSGLPNDRFSAERPEGSISTLTIQRTEQRDSAMYRCASSVGTGGSDTQYFGPGTRLTVL.

This chain joins TRBV9 and TRBJ1-5; 11 bases are a match to TRBD1. The germline V gene has CDR1 SGDLS and CDR2 YYNGEE. CDR3 length equals 18 residues. V lost 1 base, J lost 7 bases, and 13 bases stayed unmatched. CDR3: CASSVREKDRGLGQPQHF. CDR3 bases: TGTGCCAGCAGCGTACGCGAAAAGGACAGGGGGCTTGGCCAGCCCCAGCATTTT.

The chain carries TRBV4-2 and TRBJ2-1; D call uncertain. Germline V lookup: CDR1 LGHNA, CDR2 YNFKEQ. The CDR3 is 13 amino acids. The ends were cut back, 1 base at V and 8 bases at J, with 9 bases in the middle. The CDR3 is CASSQVSTDEQFF. The CDR3 bases are TGTGCCAGCAGCCAAGTAAGTACGGATGAGCAGTTCTTC.

The chain links TRBV28 to TRBJ2-1; D assignment may be TRBD1 or TRBD2 (5 bases each). Germline-derived CDR1 and CDR2 are MDHEN and SYDVKM. Trimming cost V 2 bases and J 4 bases, with 9 bases left between them. This CDR3 is built from 14 residues. CDR3 nucleotides: TGTGCCAGCAGTTTAGGGACCCAATACAATGAGCAGTTCTTC. Its translation is CASSLGTQYNEQFF.

The genes are TRBV10-1 and TRBJ2-3; TRBD2 matches 8 bases. The CDR3 runs to 18 residues. Trimming at V came to 10 bases and at J to 0 bases, leaving 18 bases not matched to a gene. The germline V gene encodes CDR1 WNHNN and CDR2 SYGVQD (reference sequence). CDR3 in DNA: TGCGCCATCAGCGGAAATTTAGCGGGATACGCTAGCACAGATACGCAGTATTTT. Residues: CAISGNLAGYASTDTQYF.

The V gene is TRBV6-5, the J gene TRBJ1-1; D is unresolved. With 1 base removed from V and 8 bases from J, the gap between germline ends came to 11 bases. Looked up from germline, CDR1 is MNHEY and CDR2 is SVGAGI. This CDR3 is built from 13 residues. CDR3 DNA: TGTGCCAGCAGTTACTGGGCAGGAGACGAAGCTTTCTTT. Its protein product is CASSYWAGDEAFF.

The chain recombines TRBV18 with TRBJ1-4; no reliable D call. CDR3 length equals 13 residues. V lost 4 bases and J 2 bases, leaving 5 bases between the germline ends. Germline-derived CDR1 and CDR2 are KGHSH and LQKENI. CDR3: CASSRATNEKLFF. The CDR3 bases are TGTGCCAGCTCACGGGCCACTAATGAAAAACTGTTTTTT.